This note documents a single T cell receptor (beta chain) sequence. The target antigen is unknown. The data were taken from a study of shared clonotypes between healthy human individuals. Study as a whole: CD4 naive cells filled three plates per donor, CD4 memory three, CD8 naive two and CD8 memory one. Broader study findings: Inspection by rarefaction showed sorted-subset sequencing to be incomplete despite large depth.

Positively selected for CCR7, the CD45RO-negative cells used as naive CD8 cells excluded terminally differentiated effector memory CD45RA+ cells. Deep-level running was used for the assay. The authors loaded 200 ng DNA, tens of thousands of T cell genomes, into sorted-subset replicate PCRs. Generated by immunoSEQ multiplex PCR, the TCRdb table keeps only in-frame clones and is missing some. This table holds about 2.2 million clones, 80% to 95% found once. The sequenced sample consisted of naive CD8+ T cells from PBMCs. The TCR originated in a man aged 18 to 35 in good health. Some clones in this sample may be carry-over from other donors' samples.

The CDR3 DNA sequence: TGTGCCAGCAGCCAAGGGAAGGGGATGGGAGCTAACTATGGCTACACCTTC. Protein: CASSQGKGMGANYGYTF. The gene calls are TRBV4-2 and TRBJ1-2; tentatively, D is TRBD1 (5 bases). The CDR3 runs to 17 residues. The V gene lost 1 base and the J gene lost 0 bases, with 15 bases spanning the gap. Germline assignment: CDR1 LGHNA and CDR2 YNFKEQ.